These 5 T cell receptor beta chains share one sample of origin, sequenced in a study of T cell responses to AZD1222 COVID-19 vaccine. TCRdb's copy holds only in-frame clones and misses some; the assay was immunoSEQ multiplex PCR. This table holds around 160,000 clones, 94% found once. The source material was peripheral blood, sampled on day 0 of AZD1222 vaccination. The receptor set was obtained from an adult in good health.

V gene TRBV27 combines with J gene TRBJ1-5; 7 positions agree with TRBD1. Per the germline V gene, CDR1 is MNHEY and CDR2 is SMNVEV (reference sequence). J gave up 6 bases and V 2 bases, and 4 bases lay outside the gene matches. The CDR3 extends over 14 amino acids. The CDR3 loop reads CASSLMTGSQPQHF. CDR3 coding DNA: TGTGCCAGCAGTTTAATGACAGGGAGTCAGCCCCAGCATTTT.

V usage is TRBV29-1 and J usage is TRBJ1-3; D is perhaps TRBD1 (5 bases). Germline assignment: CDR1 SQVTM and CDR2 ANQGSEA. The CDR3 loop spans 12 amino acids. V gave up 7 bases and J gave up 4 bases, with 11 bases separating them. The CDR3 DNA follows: TGCAGCGCCGCGGGACTAGGAAACACCATATATTTT. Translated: CSAAGLGNTIYF.

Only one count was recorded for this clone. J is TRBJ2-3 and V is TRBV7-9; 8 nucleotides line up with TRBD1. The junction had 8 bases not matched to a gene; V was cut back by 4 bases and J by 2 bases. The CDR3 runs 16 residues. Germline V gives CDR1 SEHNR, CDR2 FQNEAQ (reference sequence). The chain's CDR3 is CASSSRAGGSTDTQYF. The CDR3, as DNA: TGTGCCAGCAGCTCTAGGGCAGGGGGCTCCACAGATACGCAGTATTTT.

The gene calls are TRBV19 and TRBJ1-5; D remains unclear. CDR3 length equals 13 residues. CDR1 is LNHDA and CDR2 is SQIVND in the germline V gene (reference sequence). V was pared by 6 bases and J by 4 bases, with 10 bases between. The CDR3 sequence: CASRSYQNQPQHF. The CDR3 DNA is TGTGCCAGTAGATCTTACCAGAATCAGCCCCAGCATTTT.

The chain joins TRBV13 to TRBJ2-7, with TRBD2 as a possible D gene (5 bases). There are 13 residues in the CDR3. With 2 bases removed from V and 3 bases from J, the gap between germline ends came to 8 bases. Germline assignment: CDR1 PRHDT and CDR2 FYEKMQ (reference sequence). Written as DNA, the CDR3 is TGTGCCAGCAGCTTACAGCGGAGCTACGAGCAGTACTTC. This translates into CASSLQRSYEQYF.